There are a few counts of the clone carrying this T cell receptor beta chain. Its specificity is unknown. Read data end 3 residues before the CDR3 end; the end is taken from the germline J gene. This record belongs to a study of T cell clonality in common variable immunodeficiency. Aged about 9 to 64 years, CVID subjects averaged about 42 years old. Replacement immunoglobulin had been given to every CVID subject for at least one year. Blood came from CVID subjects not ill and not taking immunomodulatory or immunosuppressive medication. Germline V gene sequence: CDR1 DFQATT, CDR2 SNEGSKA (reference sequence). Trimming removed 4 bases from V and 1 base from J; junction bases left unmatched: 9. The CDR3 consists of 15 residues. Method: immunoSEQ multiplex PCR; TCRdb's copy keeps in-frame clones and lacks some. The profile covers about 17,000 clones, none occurring a single time. Whole-study findings and limits: Fewer deletions and N-nucleotide insertions were reportedly seen in common variable immunodeficiency TCR beta sequences. Compared with healthy controls, CVID subjects showed increased TCRbeta clonality, mostly in about a third.

The chain employs TRBV20-1 and TRBJ2-5; TRBD2 aligns across 7 bases. Sequenced material: peripheral blood mononuclear cells. This sequence originates from a human donor with common variable immunodeficiency. The CDR3 sequence is CSATPLARRQETQYF. The covered CDR3 bases are TGCAGTGCTACACCACTAGCGAGACGCCAAGAGACC.